One T cell receptor (beta chain) is described in this entry. This entry comes from a study of blood T cell repertoires in COVID-19. Study summary: The samples span acute and convalescent COVID-19 from the United States, Italy and Spain. PBMCs, B-cell-depleted T cells, or T cells provided the cDNA or gDNA that made up the material.

In the original analysis: Cell counts per sample came from amplifying reference gene primers. The method was immunoSEQ multiplex PCR; TCRdb's version includes in-frame clones alone and lacks a portion of them. V, J and clone size are those of that table, while D and trimming were read from the DNA. The table has approximately 180,000 clones, about 88% seen once. Trimming shortened V by 9 bases and J by 2 bases, and 23 bases separated the two germline ends. The CDR3 has 17 amino acids. Germline lookup yields CDR1 LNHDA and CDR2 SQIVND (reference sequence). The sample comprised peripheral blood. V and J are TRBV19 and TRBJ1-5, with D perhaps TRBD1 (6 bases). The receptor was derived from a human donor in a cohort sampled during active COVID-19. CDR3: CASTSPSGVGRNQPQHF. The DNA of the CDR3 is TGTGCCAGCACCTCTCCTTCAGGGGTGGGGCGCAATCAGCCCCAGCATTTT.